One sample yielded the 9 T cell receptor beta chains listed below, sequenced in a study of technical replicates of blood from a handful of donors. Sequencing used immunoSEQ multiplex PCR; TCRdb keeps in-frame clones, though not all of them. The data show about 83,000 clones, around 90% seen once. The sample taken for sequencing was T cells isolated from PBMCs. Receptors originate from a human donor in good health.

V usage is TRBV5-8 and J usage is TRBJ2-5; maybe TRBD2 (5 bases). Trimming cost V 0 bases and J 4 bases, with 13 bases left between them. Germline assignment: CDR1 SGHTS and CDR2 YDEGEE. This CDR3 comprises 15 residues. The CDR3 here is CASSLVLEGPETQYF. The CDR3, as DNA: TGTGCCAGCAGCTTGGTACTCGAGGGCCCAGAGACCCAGTACTTC.

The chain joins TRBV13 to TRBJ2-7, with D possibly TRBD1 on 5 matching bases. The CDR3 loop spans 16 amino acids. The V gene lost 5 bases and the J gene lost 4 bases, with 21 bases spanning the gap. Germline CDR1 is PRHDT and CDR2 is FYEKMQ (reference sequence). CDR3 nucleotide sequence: TGTGCCAGCAGCAAAAGTGACAGCGAAGACTTTTACGAGCAGTACTTC. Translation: CASSKSDSEDFYEQYF.

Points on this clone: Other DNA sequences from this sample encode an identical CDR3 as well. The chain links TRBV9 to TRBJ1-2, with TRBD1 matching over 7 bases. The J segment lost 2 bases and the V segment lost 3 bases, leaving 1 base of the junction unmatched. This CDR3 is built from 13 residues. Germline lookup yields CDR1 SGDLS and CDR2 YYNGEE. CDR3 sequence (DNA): TGTGCCAGCAGCGAGGGACAGAACTATGGCTACACCTTC. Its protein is CASSEGQNYGYTF.

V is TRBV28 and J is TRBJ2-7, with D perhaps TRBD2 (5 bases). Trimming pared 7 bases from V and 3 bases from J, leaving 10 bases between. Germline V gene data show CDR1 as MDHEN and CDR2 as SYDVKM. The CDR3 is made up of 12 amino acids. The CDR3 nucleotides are TGTGCCAGCAAGGGAGTGGACTACGAGCAGTACTTC. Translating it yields CASKGVDYEQYF. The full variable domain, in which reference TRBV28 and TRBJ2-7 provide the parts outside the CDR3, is DVKVTQSSRYLVKRTGEKVFLECVQDMDHENMFWYRQDPGLGLRLIYFSYDVKMKEKGDIPEGYSVSREKKERFSLILESASTNQTSMYLCASKGVDYEQYFGPGTRLTVT.

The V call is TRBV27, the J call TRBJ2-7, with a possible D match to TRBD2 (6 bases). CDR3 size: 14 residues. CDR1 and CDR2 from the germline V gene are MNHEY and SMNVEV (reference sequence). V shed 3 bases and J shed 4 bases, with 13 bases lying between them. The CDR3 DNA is TGTGCCAGCAGTTTTGCGGGGCAAAGTTACGAGCAGTACTTC. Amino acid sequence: CASSFAGQSYEQYF.

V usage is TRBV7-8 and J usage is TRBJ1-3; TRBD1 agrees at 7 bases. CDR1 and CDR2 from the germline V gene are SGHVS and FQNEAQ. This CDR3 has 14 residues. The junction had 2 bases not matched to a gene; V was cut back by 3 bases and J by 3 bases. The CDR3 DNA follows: TGTGCCAGCAGCTTTAACAGGGGTGGAAACACCATATATTTT. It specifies CASSFNRGGNTIYF.

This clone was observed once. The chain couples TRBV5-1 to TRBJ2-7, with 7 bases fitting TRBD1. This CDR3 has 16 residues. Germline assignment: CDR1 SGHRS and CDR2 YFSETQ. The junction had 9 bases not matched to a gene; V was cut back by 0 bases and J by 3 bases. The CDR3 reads CASSLAAVGQFYEQYF. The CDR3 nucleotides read TGCGCCAGCAGCTTGGCCGCAGTGGGACAGTTCTACGAGCAGTACTTC. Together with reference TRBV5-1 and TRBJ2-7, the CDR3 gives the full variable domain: KAGVTQTPRYLIKTRGQQVTLSCSPISGHRSVSWYQQTPGQGLQFLFEYFSETQRNKGNFPGRFSGRQFSNSRSEMNVSTLELGDSALYLCASSLAAVGQFYEQYFGPGTRLTVT.

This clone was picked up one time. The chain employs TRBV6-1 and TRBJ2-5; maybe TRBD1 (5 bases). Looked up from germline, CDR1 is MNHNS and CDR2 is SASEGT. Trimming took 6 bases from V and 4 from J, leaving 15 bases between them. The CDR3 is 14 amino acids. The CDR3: CASRLMQGAETQYF. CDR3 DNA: TGTGCCAGCAGGCTGATGCAAGGGGCAGAGACCCAGTACTTC.

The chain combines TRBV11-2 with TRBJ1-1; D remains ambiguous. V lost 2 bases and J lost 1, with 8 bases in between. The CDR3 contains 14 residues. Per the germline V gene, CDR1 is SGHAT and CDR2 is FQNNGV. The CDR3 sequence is CASSLQQRNTEAFF. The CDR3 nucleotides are TGTGCCAGCAGCTTACAACAGAGGAACACTGAAGCTTTCTTT.